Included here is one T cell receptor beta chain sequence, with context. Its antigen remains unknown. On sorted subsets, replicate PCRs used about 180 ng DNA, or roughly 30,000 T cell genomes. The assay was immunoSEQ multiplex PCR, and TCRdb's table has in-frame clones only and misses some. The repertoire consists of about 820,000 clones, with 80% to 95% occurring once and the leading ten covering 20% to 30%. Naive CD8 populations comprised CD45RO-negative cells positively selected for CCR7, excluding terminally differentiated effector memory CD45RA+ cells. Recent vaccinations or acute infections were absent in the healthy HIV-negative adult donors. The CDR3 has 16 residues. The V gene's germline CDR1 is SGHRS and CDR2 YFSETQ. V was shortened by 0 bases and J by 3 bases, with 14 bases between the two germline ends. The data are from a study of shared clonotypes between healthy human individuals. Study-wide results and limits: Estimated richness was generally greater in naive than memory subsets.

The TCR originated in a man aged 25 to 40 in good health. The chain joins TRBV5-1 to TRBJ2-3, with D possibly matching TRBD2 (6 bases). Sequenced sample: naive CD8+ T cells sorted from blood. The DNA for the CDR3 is TGCGCCAGCAGCTTGGCATTTAAGGAGGGAACAGATACGCAGTATTTT. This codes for CASSLAFKEGTDTQYF.